A single sample gave rise to the 15 T cell receptor beta chains below, sequenced in a study of cytomegalovirus exposure and HLA in healthy donors. Primers included in the PCR were 60 Vbeta and 13 Jbeta primers. TCRdb's table, derived via immunoSEQ multiplex PCR, lists solely in-frame clones and lacks some. The repertoire holds 150,000 to 200,000 clones, with roughly 65% as singletons. The sequencing sample was made of PBMCs. The receptors were gathered from a woman in her late teens or twenties in good health and CMV-seropositive.

The chain has TRBV2 and TRBJ2-7; 11 bases line up with TRBD2. V lost 7 bases and J lost 4; bases outside the gene matches: 3. Per the germline V gene, CDR1 is SNHLY and CDR2 is FYNNEI. This CDR3 contains 13 residues. CDR3 protein: CASKGTSGYEQYF. The CDR3 bases are TGTGCCAGCAAGGGGACTAGCGGTTACGAGCAGTACTTC.

The chain joins TRBV7-6 to TRBJ2-1; TRBD2 matches 12 bases. The length of the CDR3 is 17 residues. Unmatched junction bases numbered 6, after V lost 3 bases and J lost 3 bases. Germline CDR1 SGHVS, CDR2 FNYEAQ. The DNA for the CDR3 is TGTGCCAGCAGCTTTCTAGCGGGAGGGGAGAACTACAATGAGCAGTTCTTC. Encoded protein: CASSFLAGGENYNEQFF.

The V call is TRBV30, the J call TRBJ2-7; the match to TRBD2 covers 8 bases. After removal of 6 bases from V and 5 bases from J, the junction contained 6 bases not matched to a gene. The CDR3 spans 12 residues. Germline CDR1 GTSNPN, CDR2 SVGIG (reference sequence). Written as DNA, the CDR3 is TGTGCCTGCCCGGGAGGGAAGAACGAGCAGTACTTC. As protein: CACPGGKNEQYF.

This clone was observed a handful of times. Additional DNA sequences in this sample encode the identical CDR3. The chain uses TRBV27 and TRBJ1-6; D gene ambiguous. The CDR3 sequence is 15 residues long. Germline V gene data show CDR1 as MNHEY and CDR2 as SMNVEV (reference sequence). V was pared by 6 bases and J by 6 bases, with 15 bases between. The CDR3 DNA is TGTGCCAGCAGCTTGGGGAGGGCGGGTAATTCACCCCTCCACTTT. Translated, it gives CASSLGRAGNSPLHF.

This clone has just a few counts. This chain connects TRBV28 to TRBJ1-2, with 11 positions matching TRBD1. Germline V gives CDR1 MDHEN, CDR2 SYDVKM. After removal of 5 bases from V and 6 bases from J, the junction contained 8 bases not matched to a gene. CDR3 length equals 15 residues. The chain's CDR3 is CASSPGTGGRNGYTF. CDR3 bases: TGTGCCAGCAGTCCCGGGACAGGGGGACGAAATGGCTACACCTTC.

V gene TRBV7-6 combines with J gene TRBJ2-2, with D possibly being TRBD2 (6 bases). Germline V gene sequence: CDR1 SGHVS, CDR2 FNYEAQ. V dropped 3 bases and J dropped 6 bases, with 14 bases sitting between them. CDR3 length equals 15 residues. Here the CDR3 reads CASSFHGGDAGELFF. The CDR3 nucleotides are TGTGCCAGCAGCTTTCATGGAGGGGATGCCGGGGAGCTGTTTTTT.

The CDR3 DNA reads TGTGCCAGCAGCGTAGGTGGTCCGGGGGACACTGAAGCTTTCTTT. Amino acids: CASSVGGPGDTEAFF. V gene TRBV9 combines with J gene TRBJ1-1, with D possibly TRBD1 on 5 matching bases. Trimming stripped 0 bases from V and 3 bases from J, with 12 bases between. CDR1 is SGDLS and CDR2 is YYNGEE in the germline V gene. The CDR3 has 15 amino acids.

This chain joins TRBV10-2 and TRBJ2-3, with 10 bases aligning to TRBD2. This CDR3 region has 15 residues. The germline V gene encodes CDR1 WSHSY and CDR2 SAAADI. The V gene end was trimmed by 8 bases and the J gene end by 4 bases; junction bases not matched to a gene: 9. The CDR3 here is CASGGSGRAPDTQYF. The CDR3 DNA sequence: TGCGCCAGCGGGGGGAGCGGGAGGGCCCCAGATACGCAGTATTTT.

The chain is built from TRBV5-5 and TRBJ2-1; 10 bases agree with TRBD2. J lost 5 bases, V lost 5 bases, and 10 bases had no gene match. From germline, CDR1 is SGHKS and CDR2 YYEKEE (reference sequence). The CDR3 consists of 16 residues. CDR3 region: CASRGMGLAGDNEQFF. In DNA form, the CDR3 reads TGTGCCAGCAGGGGGATGGGGCTAGCGGGAGACAATGAGCAGTTCTTC.

The gene calls are TRBV2 and TRBJ2-5; no definite D call. Near its end, the DNA agrees better with TRBJ2-7, so the J call may be wrong. CDR1 SNHLY and CDR2 FYNNEI come from the germline V gene. This CDR3 spans 13 amino acids. The CDR3: CASTVNFSYEQYF. In DNA, the CDR3 is TGTGCCAGCACCGTAAATTTCTCCTACGAGCAGTACTTC.

The chain joins TRBV5-4 to TRBJ1-2, with 7 nucleotides matching TRBD1. The V and J ends lost 4 bases and 5 bases, in that order; junction bases with no gene match: 11. The CDR3 has 15 residues. Germline V gives CDR1 SGHNT, CDR2 YYREEE (reference sequence). The chain's CDR3 is CASSEHLTGEYGYTF. Here the CDR3 DNA reads TGTGCCAGCAGCGAGCACTTAACAGGGGAATATGGCTACACCTTC.

V and J are TRBV5-1 and TRBJ1-1; tentatively, D is TRBD1 (5 bases). Germline CDR1 and CDR2: SGHRS and YFSETQ. V lost 1 base, J lost 2 bases, and 27 bases lay in between. The length of the CDR3 is 20 residues. CDR3 in amino acids: CASSLTPNSRVGRLNTEAFF. The DNA for the CDR3 is TGCGCCAGCAGCTTGACCCCTAACTCCAGGGTGGGTCGCCTTAACACTGAAGCTTTCTTT.

The genes are TRBV5-1 and TRBJ2-3, with 12 bases aligning to TRBD2. With 1 base clipped from V and 2 bases from J, the junction kept 2 bases outside the gene matches. The CDR3 is 16 amino acids. CDR1 SGHRS and CDR2 YFSETQ come from the germline V gene. The CDR3 DNA follows: TGCGCCAGCAGCTTGAGACTAGCGGGGGTCACAGATACGCAGTATTTT. Amino acids: CASSLRLAGVTDTQYF. The whole variable domain, filled in from reference TRBV5-1 and TRBJ2-3, reads KAGVTQTPRYLIKTRGQQVTLSCSPISGHRSVSWYQQTPGQGLQFLFEYFSETQRNKGNFPGRFSGRQFSNSRSEMNVSTLELGDSALYLCASSLRLAGVTDTQYFGPGTRLTVL.

V gene TRBV11-2 combines with J gene TRBJ1-2; 8 bases line up with TRBD1. The CDR3 has 15 amino acids. V shed 5 bases, J shed 4 bases, and the junction held 9 bases outside the gene matches. The germline V gene has CDR1 SGHAT and CDR2 FQNNGV. The CDR3 nucleotides are TGTGCCAGCAGCGTTCTTCAGGGGGCCCTCTATGGCTACACCTTC. Translating gives CASSVLQGALYGYTF.

This clone was detected a few times. The rearrangement uses TRBV19 and TRBJ1-5; D gene uncertain. The CDR3 is made up of 14 amino acids. V was clipped by 4 bases and J by 0 bases, with 7 bases between them. Germline V gene sequence: CDR1 LNHDA, CDR2 SQIVND (reference sequence). The CDR3 protein is CASSSQVSNQPQHF. The DNA of the CDR3 is TGTGCCAGTAGTAGTCAGGTTAGCAATCAGCCCCAGCATTTT.